This TCR beta chain was identified in a study of tumor-infiltrating lymphocytes in localized non-small cell lung cancer. Assay: immunoSEQ multiplex PCR; the TCRdb copy retains only in-frame clones and omits some. The table includes roughly 13,000 clones, 65% to 75% detected once. On this clone: What it binds is not known.

Germline assignment: CDR1 MDHEN and CDR2 SYDVKM. CDR3 size: 14 residues. J gave up 1 base and V 7 bases, and 3 bases lay outside the gene matches. Study-level findings and limits: Immunotypes IM1 and IM2 had similar TCR-derived T-cell fractions.

The chain couples TRBV28 to TRBJ1-1; 10 nucleotides agree with TRBD1. The sequence came from a human donor with non-small cell lung cancer. Sequences were obtained from lung tumor tissue. The CDR3 sequence: CASTRTGGNTEAFF. The CDR3, as DNA: TGTGCCAGCACTCGGACAGGGGGGAACACTGAAGCTTTCTTT. The whole variable domain, filled in from reference TRBV28 and TRBJ1-1, reads DVKVTQSSRYLVKRTGEKVFLECVQDMDHENMFWYRQDPGLGLRLIYFSYDVKMKEKGDIPEGYSVSREKKERFSLILESASTNQTSMYLCASTRTGGNTEAFFGQGTRLTVV.